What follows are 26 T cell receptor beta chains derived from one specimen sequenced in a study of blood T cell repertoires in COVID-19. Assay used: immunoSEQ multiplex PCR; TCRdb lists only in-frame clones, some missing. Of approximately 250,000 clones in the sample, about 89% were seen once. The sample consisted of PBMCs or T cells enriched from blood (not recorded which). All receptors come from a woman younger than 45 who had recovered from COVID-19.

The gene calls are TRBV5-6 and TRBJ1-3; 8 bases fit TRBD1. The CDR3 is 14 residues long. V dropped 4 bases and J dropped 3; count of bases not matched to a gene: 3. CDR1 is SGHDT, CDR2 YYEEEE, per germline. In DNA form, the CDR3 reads TGTGCCAGCAGCCGGACAGGGTATGGAAACACCATATATTTT. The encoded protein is CASSRTGYGNTIYF.

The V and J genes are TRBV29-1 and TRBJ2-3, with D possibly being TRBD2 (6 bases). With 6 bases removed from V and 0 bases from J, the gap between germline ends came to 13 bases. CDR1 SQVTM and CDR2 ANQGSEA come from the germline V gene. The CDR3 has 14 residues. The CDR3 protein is CSVEGRESTDTQYF. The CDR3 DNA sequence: TGCAGCGTCGAGGGCCGGGAGAGCACAGATACGCAGTATTTT.

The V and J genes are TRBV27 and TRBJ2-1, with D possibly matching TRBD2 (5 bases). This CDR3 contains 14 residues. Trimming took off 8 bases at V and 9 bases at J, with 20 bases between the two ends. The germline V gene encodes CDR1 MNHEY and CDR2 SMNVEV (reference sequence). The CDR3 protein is CASVWVVGVGEQFF. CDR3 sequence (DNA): TGTGCCAGCGTATGGGTAGTGGGAGTAGGTGAGCAGTTCTTC.

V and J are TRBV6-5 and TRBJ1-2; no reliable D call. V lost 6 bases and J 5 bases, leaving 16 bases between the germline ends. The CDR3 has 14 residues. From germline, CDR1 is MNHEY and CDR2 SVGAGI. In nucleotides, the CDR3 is TGTGCCAGCAGACCGAGTGGTAAGTGGTATGGCTACACCTTC. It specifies CASRPSGKWYGYTF.

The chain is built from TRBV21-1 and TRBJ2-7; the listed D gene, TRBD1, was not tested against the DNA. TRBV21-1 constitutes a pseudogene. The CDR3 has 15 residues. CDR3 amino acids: CASKRGTGPTYEQYF. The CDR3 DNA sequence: TGTGCCAGCAAAAGGGGGACAGGGCCCACCTACGAGCAGTACTTC.

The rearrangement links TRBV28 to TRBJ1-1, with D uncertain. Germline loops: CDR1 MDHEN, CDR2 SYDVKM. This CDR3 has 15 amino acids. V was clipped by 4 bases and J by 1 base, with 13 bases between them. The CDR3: CASSSAGAANTEAFF. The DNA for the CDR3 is TGTGCCAGCAGTTCCGCCGGTGCCGCGAACACTGAAGCTTTCTTT.

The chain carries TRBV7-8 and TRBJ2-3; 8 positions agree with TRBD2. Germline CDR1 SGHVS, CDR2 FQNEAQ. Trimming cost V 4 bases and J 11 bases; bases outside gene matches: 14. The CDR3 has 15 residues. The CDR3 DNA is TGTGCCAGCAGCTCCCTCCCCCGGGGGGGCCGGATGCAGTATTTT. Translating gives CASSSLPRGGRMQYF.

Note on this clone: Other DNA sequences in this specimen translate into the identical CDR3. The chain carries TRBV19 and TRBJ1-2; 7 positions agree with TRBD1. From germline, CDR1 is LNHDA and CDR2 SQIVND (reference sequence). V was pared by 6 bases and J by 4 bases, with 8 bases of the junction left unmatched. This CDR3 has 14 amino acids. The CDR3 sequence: CASSRQGSSYGYTF. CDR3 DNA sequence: TGTGCCAGTAGCCGACAGGGCTCTTCCTATGGCTACACCTTC.

CDR3 amino acids: CASSLLRGADTQYF. For the CDR3, the DNA is TGTGCCAGCAGCTTGCTGCGGGGGGCAGATACGCAGTATTTT. The V call is TRBV5-8, the J call TRBJ2-3; 8 bases agree with TRBD2. Germline values: CDR1 SGHTS, CDR2 YDEGEE. There are 14 residues in the CDR3. With V trimmed by 1 base and J by 4 bases, 2 bases remained unmatched.

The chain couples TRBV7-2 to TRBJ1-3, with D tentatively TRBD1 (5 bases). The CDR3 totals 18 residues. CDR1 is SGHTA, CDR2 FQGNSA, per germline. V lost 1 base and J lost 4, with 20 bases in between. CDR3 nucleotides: TGTGCCAGCAGCTTAGTATTGCATTCGGCAGGGATAGGAAACACCATATATTTT. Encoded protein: CASSLVLHSAGIGNTIYF.

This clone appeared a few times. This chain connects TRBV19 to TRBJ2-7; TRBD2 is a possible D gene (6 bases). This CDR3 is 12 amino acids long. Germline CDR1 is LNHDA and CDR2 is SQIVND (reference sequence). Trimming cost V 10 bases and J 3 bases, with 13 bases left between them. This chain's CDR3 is CATTLRGYEQYF. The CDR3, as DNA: TGTGCCACCACCCTGCGGGGCTACGAGCAGTACTTC. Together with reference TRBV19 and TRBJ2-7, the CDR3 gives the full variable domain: DGGITQSPKYLFRKEGQNVTLSCEQNLNHDAMYWYRQDPGQGLRLIYYSQIVNDFQKGDIAEGYSVSREKKESFPLTVTSAQKNPTAFYLCATTLRGYEQYFGPGTRLTVT.

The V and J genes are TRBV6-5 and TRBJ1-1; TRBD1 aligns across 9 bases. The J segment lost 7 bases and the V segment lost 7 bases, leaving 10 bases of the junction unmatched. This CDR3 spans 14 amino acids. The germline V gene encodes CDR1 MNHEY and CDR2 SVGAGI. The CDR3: CASNRDRAIDEAFF. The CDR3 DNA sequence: TGTGCCAGCAATAGGGACAGGGCTATTGATGAAGCTTTCTTT.

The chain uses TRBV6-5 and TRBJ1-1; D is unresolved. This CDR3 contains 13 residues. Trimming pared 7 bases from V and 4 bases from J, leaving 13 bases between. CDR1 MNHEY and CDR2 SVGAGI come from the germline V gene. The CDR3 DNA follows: TGTGCCAGCAAACGACTATTGGGCACTGAAGCTTTCTTT. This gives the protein CASKRLLGTEAFF.

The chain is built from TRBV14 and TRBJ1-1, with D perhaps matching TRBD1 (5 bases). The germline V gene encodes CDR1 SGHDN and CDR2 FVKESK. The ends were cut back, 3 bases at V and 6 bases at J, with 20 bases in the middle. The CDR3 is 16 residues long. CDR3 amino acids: CASSHRTWRSLPEAFF. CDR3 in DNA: TGTGCCAGCAGCCACCGGACATGGCGATCACTTCCTGAAGCTTTCTTT.

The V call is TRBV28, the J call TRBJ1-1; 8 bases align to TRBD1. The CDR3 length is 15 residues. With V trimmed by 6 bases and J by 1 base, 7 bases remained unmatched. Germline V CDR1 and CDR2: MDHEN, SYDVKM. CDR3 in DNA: TGTGCCAGCAGCCGTGACAGGGGAGGGAACACTGAAGCTTTCTTT. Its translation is CASSRDRGGNTEAFF. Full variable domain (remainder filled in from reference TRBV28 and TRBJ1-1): DVKVTQSSRYLVKRTGEKVFLECVQDMDHENMFWYRQDPGLGLRLIYFSYDVKMKEKGDIPEGYSVSREKKERFSLILESASTNQTSMYLCASSRDRGGNTEAFFGQGTRLTVV.

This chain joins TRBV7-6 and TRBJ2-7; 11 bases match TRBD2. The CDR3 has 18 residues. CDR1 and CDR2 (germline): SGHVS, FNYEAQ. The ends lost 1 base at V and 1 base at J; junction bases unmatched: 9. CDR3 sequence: CASSLEGASGGISYEQYF. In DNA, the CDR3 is TGTGCCAGCAGCTTAGAGGGGGCTAGCGGGGGGATTTCCTACGAGCAGTACTTC.

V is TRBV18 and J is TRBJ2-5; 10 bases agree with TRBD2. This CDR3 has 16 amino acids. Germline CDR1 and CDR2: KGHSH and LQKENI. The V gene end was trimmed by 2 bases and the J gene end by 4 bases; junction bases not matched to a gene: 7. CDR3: CASSPGLAGARETQYF. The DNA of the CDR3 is TGTGCCAGCTCACCAGGTCTAGCGGGAGCCAGAGAGACCCAGTACTTC.

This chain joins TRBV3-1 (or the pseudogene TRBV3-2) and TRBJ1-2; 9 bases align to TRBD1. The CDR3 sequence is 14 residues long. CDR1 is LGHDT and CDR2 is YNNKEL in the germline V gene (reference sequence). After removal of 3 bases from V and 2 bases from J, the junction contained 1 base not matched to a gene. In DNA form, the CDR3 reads TGTGCCAGCAGCCAGGGGACAGGGAACTATGGCTACACCTTC. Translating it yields CASSQGTGNYGYTF.

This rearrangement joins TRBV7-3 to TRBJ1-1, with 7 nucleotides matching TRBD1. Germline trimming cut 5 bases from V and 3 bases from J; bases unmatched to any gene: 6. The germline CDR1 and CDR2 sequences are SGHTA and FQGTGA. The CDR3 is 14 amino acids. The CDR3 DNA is TGTGCCAGCAGCCAAGTAACAGGGGACACTGAAGCTTTCTTT. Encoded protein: CASSQVTGDTEAFF.

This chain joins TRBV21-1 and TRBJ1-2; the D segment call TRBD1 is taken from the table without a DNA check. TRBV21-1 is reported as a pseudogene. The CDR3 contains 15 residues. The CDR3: CASSSRTGGAYGYTF. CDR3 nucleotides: TGTGCCAGCAGCTCAAGGACAGGGGGAGCCTATGGCTACACCTTC.

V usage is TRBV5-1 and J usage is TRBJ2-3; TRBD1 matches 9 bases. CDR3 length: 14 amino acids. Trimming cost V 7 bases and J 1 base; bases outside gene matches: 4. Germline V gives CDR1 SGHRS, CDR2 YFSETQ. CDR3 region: CASVRDRGTDTQYF. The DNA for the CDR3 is TGCGCCAGCGTCCGGGACAGGGGCACAGATACGCAGTATTTT.

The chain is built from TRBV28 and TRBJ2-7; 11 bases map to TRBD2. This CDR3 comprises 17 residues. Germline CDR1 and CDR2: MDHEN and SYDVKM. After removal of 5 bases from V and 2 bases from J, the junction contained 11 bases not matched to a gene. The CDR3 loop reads CASSGVGLAGVTYEQYF. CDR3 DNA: TGTGCCAGCAGTGGAGTTGGACTAGCGGGTGTAACCTACGAGCAGTACTTC.

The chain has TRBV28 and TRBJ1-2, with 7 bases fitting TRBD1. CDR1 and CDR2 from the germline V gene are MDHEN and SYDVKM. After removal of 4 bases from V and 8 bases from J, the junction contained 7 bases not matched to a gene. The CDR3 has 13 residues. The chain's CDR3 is CASSSSRGVGYTF. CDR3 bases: TGTGCCAGCAGTTCCAGCAGGGGGGTGGGCTACACCTTC.

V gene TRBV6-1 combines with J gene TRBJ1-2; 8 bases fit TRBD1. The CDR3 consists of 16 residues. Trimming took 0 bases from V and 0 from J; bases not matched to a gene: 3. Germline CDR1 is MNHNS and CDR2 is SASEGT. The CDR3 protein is CASSEALQGANYGYTF. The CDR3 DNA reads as TGTGCCAGCAGTGAAGCCCTACAGGGGGCTAACTATGGCTACACCTTC.

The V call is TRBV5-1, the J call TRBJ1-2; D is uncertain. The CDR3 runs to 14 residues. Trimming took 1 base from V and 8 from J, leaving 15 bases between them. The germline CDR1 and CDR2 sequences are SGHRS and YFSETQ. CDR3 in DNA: TGCGCCAGCAGCTTGATCGAGGGAGGAGGGGGCTACACCTTC. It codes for CASSLIEGGGGYTF.

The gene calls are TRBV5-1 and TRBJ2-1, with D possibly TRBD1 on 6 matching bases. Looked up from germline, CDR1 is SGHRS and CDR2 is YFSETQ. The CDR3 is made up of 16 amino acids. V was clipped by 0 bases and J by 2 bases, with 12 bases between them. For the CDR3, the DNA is TGCGCCAGCAGCTTGGCGGACAGCGGCGCCTACAATGAGCAGTTCTTC. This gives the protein CASSLADSGAYNEQFF.